The present T cell receptor (beta chain) was sequenced within a study of blood T cell repertoires in COVID-19. Study as a whole: T cells, B-cell-depleted T cells, or PBMCs provided the cDNA or gDNA that served as material.

How the authors handled the data: Researchers report that nucleated cell counts were estimated from reference gene primer amplification. Here immunoSEQ multiplex PCR was the method, and the copy in TCRdb shows in-frame clones only, minus some. D and trimming come from the DNA, and the V and J calls and clone size come from that table. The table records approximately 46,000 clones, under 90% of them present only once. The CDR3 totals 16 residues. Germline V lookup: CDR1 SGHNT, CDR2 YYREEE (reference sequence). Germline trimming cut 3 bases from V and 3 bases from J; bases unmatched to any gene: 4. The sample taken for sequencing was peripheral blood. This TCR derives from a woman between 65 and 79 years old with acute or convalescent COVID-19. V usage is TRBV5-4 and J usage is TRBJ2-3; 13 positions match TRBD2. The CDR3 sequence: CASSSTSGGGTDTQYF. The CDR3 DNA sequence: TGTGCCAGCAGCTCAACTAGCGGGGGGGGGACAGATACGCAGTATTTT.